These 11 T cell receptor beta chains originate from one sample sequenced in a study of shared T cell receptors in the human thymus. This table comes from immunoSEQ multiplex PCR, and its TCRdb copy is limited to in-frame clones, with some not included. Of some 720,000 clones in the sample, roughly 88% were seen once. The same data also contributed to another study, on human thymus T cells.

The source material was thymocytes. The receptors originated from a boy younger than two with a congenital heart defect.

V gene TRBV7-3 combines with J gene TRBJ2-1, with 11 bases identical to TRBD2. V gave up 3 bases and J gave up 8 bases; unmatched junction bases: 6. The CDR3 extends over 15 amino acids. Germline CDR1 SGHTA, CDR2 FQGTGA. For the CDR3, the DNA is TGTGCCAGCAGCTTTAGCGGGAGGGCCTCAGATGAGCAGTTCTTC. Residues: CASSFSGRASDEQFF. Based on the CDR3 plus reference TRBV7-3 and TRBJ2-1, the full variable domain is GAGVSQTPSNKVTEKGKYVELRCDPISGHTALYWYRQSLGQGPEFLIYFQGTGAADDSGLPNDRFFAVRPEGSVSTLKIQRTERGDSAVYLCASSFSGRASDEQFFGPGTRLTVL.

The rearrangement joins TRBV6-1 to TRBJ2-5; no clear D gene. The CDR3 consists of 14 residues. Trimming removed 1 base from V and 1 base from J, with 7 bases in between. Germline CDR1 and CDR2: MNHNS and SASEGT. CDR3 sequence reads: CASSEDSFQETQYF. DNA of the CDR3: TGTGCCAGCAGTGAAGACAGTTTCCAAGAGACCCAGTACTTC.

The CDR3 DNA is TGTGCCAGCAGCTTAGGGACAGGGGAAGGCTACACCTTC. Residues: CASSLGTGEGYTF. The chain couples TRBV7-9 to TRBJ1-2; 9 positions agree with TRBD1. The germline CDR1 and CDR2 sequences are SEHNR and FQNEAQ (reference sequence). CDR3 length: 13 residues. V was clipped by 1 base and J by 8 bases; unmatched bases: 2.

The rearrangement joins TRBV27 to TRBJ1-1, with D unclear. Trimming stripped 4 bases from V and 0 bases from J, with 12 bases between. CDR3 length: 15 residues. The germline V gene encodes CDR1 MNHEY and CDR2 SMNVEV (reference sequence). CDR3 in amino acids: CASSWNSVMNTEAFF. The CDR3 DNA reads TGTGCCAGCAGTTGGAACAGTGTGATGAACACTGAAGCTTTCTTT.

The gene calls are TRBV6-1 and TRBJ1-1; unclear D gene. CDR3 length: 14 residues. Germline V lookup: CDR1 MNHNS, CDR2 SASEGT. V lost 4 bases and J lost 1, with 10 bases in between. The CDR3 is CASSGDTGNTEAFF. The DNA of the CDR3 is TGTGCCAGCAGTGGCGACACCGGGAACACTGAAGCTTTCTTT.

The gene calls are TRBV5-1 and TRBJ2-3; no reliable D call. The germline V gene encodes CDR1 SGHRS and CDR2 YFSETQ. V lost 2 bases to trimming and J lost 2 bases, with 9 bases between them. CDR3 length: 14 amino acids. CDR3 sequence (DNA): TGCGCCAGCAGCTTAAGCGCCACCACAGATACGCAGTATTTT. This encodes CASSLSATTDTQYF.

The chain combines TRBV11-1 with TRBJ2-7, with D possibly matching TRBD2 (6 bases). Deletions cut 0 bases from V and 0 bases from J, with 21 bases between. This CDR3 is 19 amino acids long. Germline V gene sequence: CDR1 SGHAT, CDR2 FQDESV (reference sequence). The CDR3 loop reads CASSLARWDFERSSYEQYF. In DNA form, the CDR3 reads TGTGCCAGCAGCTTAGCGCGATGGGACTTCGAGCGGAGCTCCTACGAGCAGTACTTC.

The rearrangement links TRBV13 to TRBJ2-3; possibly TRBD2 for D (6 bases). V lost 5 bases and J lost 1, with 13 bases in between. This CDR3 region has 15 residues. Germline assignment: CDR1 PRHDT and CDR2 FYEKMQ (reference sequence). The CDR3 sequence is CASSAGGAGTDTQYF. For the CDR3, the DNA is TGTGCCAGCAGCGCCGGAGGGGCTGGCACAGATACGCAGTATTTT.

The chain employs TRBV7-8 and TRBJ2-4, with 7 bases fitting TRBD2. Trimming took 0 bases from V and 2 from J; bases not matched to a gene: 7. The CDR3 is made up of 17 amino acids. Germline V gives CDR1 SGHVS, CDR2 FQNEAQ. The CDR3 DNA is TGTGCCAGCAGCTTAGCGAAGAGCGGGATGACCAAAAACATTCAGTACTTC. It specifies CASSLAKSGMTKNIQYF.

This sequence joins TRBV5-1 and TRBJ2-2; 13 nucleotides match TRBD2. With V trimmed by 3 bases and J by 8 bases, 19 bases remained unmatched. The CDR3 extends over 20 amino acids. The germline V gene encodes CDR1 SGHRS and CDR2 YFSETQ. The CDR3 DNA is TGCGCCAGCAGCTCACACCGGGACAGGGGACTAGCGGGACGTGATGGGGAGCTGTTTTTT. Translated: CASSSHRDRGLAGRDGELFF.

The chain links TRBV4-2 to TRBJ2-5, with TRBD2 matching 11 bases. In germline, CDR1 is LGHNA, CDR2 YNFKEQ. This CDR3 region has 15 residues. J was trimmed by 5 bases and V by 5 bases; bases with no gene match: 7. CDR3 sequence reads: CASSNPTSGKETQYF. CDR3 DNA sequence: TGTGCCAGCAGCAACCCGACTAGCGGGAAGGAGACCCAGTACTTC.